The 5 T cell receptor beta chains reported below all come from one sample, sequenced in a study of neoadjuvant anti-PD-1 for oral cavity cancer. Sequencing was performed with immunoSEQ multiplex PCR; in TCRdb, only in-frame clones are kept and a portion is missing. The table includes about 7,200 clones, around 60% detected once. The input for sequencing was tumor tissue, taken before nivolumab (anti-PD-1) treatment. The receptor set was obtained from a person aged 40-85 years with oral cavity squamous cell carcinoma.

The chain is built from TRBV11-3 and TRBJ1-2, with 7 bases that match TRBD1. The CDR3 sequence is 15 residues long. J lost 4 bases, V lost 5 bases, and 10 bases had no gene match. Germline assignment: CDR1 SGHNT and CDR2 YENEEA. The CDR3 nucleotides are TGTGCCAGCAGCGAGGGACAGCCAAGCTTCTATGGCTACACCTTC. Its protein product is CASSEGQPSFYGYTF.

V gene TRBV27 combines with J gene TRBJ1-4, with TRBD1 identical over 7 bases. V lost 5 bases and J lost 5; bases outside the gene matches: 11. The CDR3 spans 16 residues. Per germline, CDR1 MNHEY and CDR2 SMNVEV (reference sequence). DNA of the CDR3: TGTGCCAGCAGTCCAGGTCCGGGACAGTCAAATGAAAAACTGTTTTTT. Residues: CASSPGPGQSNEKLFF.

This clone showed up just a few times. V is TRBV21-1 and J is TRBJ1-2. TRBV21-1 is a listed pseudogene. This CDR3 is 15 amino acids long. The CDR3 spells CASLRLREPEGGYTF. The CDR3 DNA follows: TGTGCCAGCCTGAGGTTACGAGAGCCTGAGGGGGGCTACACCTTC.

The chain carries TRBV11-3 and TRBJ2-3; TRBD1 or TRBD2 may be the D gene (6 bases each). V lost 6 bases and J lost 2, with 12 bases in between. The CDR3 totals 14 residues. Germline CDR1 is SGHNT and CDR2 is YENEEA. The CDR3 nucleotides are TGTGCCAGCAGTTTGGGGGGCTTCACAGATACGCAGTATTTT. It specifies CASSLGGFTDTQYF.

This clone was seen only a few times. The rearrangement uses TRBV2 and TRBJ1-1; D not resolved. CDR3 size: 13 residues. Trimming took off 4 bases at V and 1 base at J, with 7 bases between the two ends. CDR1 is SNHLY and CDR2 is FYNNEI in the germline V gene. CDR3: CASSVRGNTEAFF. CDR3 coding DNA: TGTGCCAGCAGTGTAAGAGGGAACACTGAAGCTTTCTTT.